The clone carrying this T cell receptor beta chain was recorded only once. Under the authors' procedure: Scientists estimated how many nucleated cells there were by amplifying reference gene primers. TCRdb's copy holds only in-frame clones and misses some; the assay was immunoSEQ multiplex PCR. From that table come the V and J calls and clone size; the DNA was used to work out D and trimming. The data hold about 140,000 clones, with more than 75% observed a single time. Trimming shortened V by 7 bases and J by 0 bases, and 13 bases separated the two germline ends. The germline gives CDR1 SEHNR, CDR2 FQNEAQ (reference sequence). The CDR3 sequence is 15 residues long. These data belong to a study of blood T cell repertoires in COVID-19. Study in general: PBMCs, B-cell-depleted T cells, or T cells provided the cDNA or gDNA that made up the material.

V is TRBV7-9 and J is TRBJ2-1; possible D gene TRBD2, 6 bases. The specimen sequenced was peripheral blood. The sequence derives from a woman of 80 years or more with acute or convalescent COVID-19. CDR3 nucleotides: TGTGCCAGCAATAGGGACGGGGGCTCCTACAATGAGCAGTTCTTC. Translated, it gives CASNRDGGSYNEQFF. Full variable domain (missing parts from reference TRBV7-9 and TRBJ2-1): DTGVSQNPRHKITKRGQNVTFRCDPISEHNRLYWYRQTLGQGPEFLTYFQNEAQLEKSRLLSDRFSAERPKGSFSTLEIQRTEQGDSAMYLCASNRDGGSYNEQFFGPGTRLTVL.